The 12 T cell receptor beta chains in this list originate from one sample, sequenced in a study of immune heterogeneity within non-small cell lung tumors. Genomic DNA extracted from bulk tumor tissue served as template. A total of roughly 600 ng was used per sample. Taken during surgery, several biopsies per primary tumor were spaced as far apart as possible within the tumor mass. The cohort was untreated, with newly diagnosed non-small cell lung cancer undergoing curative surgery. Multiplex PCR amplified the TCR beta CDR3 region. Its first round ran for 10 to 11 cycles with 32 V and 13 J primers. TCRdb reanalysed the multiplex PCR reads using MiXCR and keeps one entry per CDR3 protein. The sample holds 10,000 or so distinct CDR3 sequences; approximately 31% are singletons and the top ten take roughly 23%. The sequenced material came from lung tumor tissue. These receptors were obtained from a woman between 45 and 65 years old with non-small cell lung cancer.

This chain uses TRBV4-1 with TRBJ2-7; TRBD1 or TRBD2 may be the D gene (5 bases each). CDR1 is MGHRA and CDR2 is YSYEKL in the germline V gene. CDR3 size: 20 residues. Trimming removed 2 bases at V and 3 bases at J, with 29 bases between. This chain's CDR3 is CASSQLPITSGTIIFYEQYF. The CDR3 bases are TGCGCCAGCAGCCAACTTCCTATCACTTCGGGGACGATTATATTCTACGAGCAGTACTTC.

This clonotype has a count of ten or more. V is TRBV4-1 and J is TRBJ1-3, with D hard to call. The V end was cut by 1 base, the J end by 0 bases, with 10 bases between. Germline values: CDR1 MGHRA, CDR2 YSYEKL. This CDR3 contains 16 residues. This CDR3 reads CASSQVSGYSGNTIYF. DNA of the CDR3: TGCGCCAGCAGCCAAGTTTCCGGATACTCTGGAAACACCATATATTTT.

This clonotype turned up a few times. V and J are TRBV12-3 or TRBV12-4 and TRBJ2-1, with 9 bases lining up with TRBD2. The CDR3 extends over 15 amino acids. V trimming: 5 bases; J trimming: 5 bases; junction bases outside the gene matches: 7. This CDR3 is CASSPAGTSHNEQFF. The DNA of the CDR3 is TGTGCCAGCAGTCCAGCCGGGACTAGCCACAATGAGCAGTTCTTC.

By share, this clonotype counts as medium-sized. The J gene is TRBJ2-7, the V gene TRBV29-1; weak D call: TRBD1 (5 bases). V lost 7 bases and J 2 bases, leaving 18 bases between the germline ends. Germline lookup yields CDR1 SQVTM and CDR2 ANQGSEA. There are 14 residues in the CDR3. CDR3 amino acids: CSAQTWAGTYEQYF. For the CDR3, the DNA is TGCAGCGCCCAGACCTGGGCAGGGACCTACGAGCAGTACTTC.

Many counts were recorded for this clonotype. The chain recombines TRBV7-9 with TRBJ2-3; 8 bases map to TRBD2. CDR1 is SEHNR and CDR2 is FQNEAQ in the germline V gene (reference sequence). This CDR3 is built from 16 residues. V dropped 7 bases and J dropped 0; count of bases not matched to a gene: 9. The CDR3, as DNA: TGTGCCAGCACCGTCCCCGAGCGGGAGAGCACAGATACGCAGTATTTT. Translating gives CASTVPERESTDTQYF.

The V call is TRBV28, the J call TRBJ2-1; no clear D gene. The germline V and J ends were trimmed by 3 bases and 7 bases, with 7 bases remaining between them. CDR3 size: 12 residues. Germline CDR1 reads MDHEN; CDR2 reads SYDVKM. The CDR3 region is CASSLNPNEQFF. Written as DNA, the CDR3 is TGTGCCAGCAGTTTGAACCCAAATGAGCAGTTCTTC.

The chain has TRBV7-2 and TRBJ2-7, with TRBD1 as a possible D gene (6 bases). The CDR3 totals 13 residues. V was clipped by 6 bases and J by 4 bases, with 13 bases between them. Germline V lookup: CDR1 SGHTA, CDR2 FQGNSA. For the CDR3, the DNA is TGTGCCAGCAGGTTTACAGGGTTATACGAGCAGTACTTC. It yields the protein CASRFTGLYEQYF. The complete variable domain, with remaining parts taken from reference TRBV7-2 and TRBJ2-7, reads GAGVSQSPSNKVTEKGKDVELRCDPISGHTALYWYRQSLGQGLEFLIYFQGNSAPDKSGLPSDRFSAERTGGSVSTLTIQRTQQEDSAVYLCASRFTGLYEQYFGPGTRLTVT.

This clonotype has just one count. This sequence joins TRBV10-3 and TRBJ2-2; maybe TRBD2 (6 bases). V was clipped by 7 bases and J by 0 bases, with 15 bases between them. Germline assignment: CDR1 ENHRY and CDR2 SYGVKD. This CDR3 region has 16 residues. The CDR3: CAITSLRGTNTGELFF. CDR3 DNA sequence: TGTGCCATCACCTCCCTACGCGGGACGAACACCGGGGAGCTGTTTTTT.

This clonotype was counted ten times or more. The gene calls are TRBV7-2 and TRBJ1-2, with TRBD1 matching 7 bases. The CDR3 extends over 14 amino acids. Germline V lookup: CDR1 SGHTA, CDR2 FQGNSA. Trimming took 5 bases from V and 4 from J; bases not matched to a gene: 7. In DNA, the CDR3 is TGTGCCAGCAGCCTCCCAGGGGGTGCCTATGGCTACACCTTC. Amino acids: CASSLPGGAYGYTF.

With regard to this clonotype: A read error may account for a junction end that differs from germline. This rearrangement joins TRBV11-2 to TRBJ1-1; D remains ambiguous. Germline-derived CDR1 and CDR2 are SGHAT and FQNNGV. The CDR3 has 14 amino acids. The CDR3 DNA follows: TGTGCCAGCGGGCTATCCCGAGGGAACACTGAATCTTTCTTT. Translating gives CASGLSRGNTESFF. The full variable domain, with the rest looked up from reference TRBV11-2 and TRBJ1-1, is EAGVAQSPRYKIIEKRQSVAFWCNPISGHATLYWYQQILGQGPKLLIQFQNNGVVDDSQLPKDRFSAERLKGVDSTLKIQPAKLEDSAVYLCASGLSRGNTESFFGQGTRLTVV.

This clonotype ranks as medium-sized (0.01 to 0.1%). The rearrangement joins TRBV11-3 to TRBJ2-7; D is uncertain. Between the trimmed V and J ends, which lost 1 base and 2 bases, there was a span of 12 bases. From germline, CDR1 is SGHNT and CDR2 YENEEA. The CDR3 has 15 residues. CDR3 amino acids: CASSLGGISTYEQYF. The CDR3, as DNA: TGTGCCAGCAGCTTAGGGGGAATCAGCACCTACGAGCAGTACTTC.

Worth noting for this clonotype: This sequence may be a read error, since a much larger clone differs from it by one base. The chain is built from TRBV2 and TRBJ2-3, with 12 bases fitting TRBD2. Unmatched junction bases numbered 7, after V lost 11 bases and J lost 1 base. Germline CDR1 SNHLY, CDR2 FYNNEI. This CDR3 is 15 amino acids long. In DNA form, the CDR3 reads TGTGCCGGCGTTAGACTAGCGGGGGGCACAGATACGCAGTATTTT. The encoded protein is CAGVRLAGGTDTQYF.